This TCR beta chain was profiled in a study of cytotoxic CD8 clonotypes in ibrutinib-treated CLL. As for the study in general: Response was recorded as partial in roughly 24 patients and complete in 2; at median around 68 months, approximately 14 remained remitted and about twelve had progressed.

General study points: At ibrutinib response, clonality increased, and at progression it declined back toward baseline. Clonality correlated strongly with circulating CD8+ T cells and exceeded age-matched healthy donors at baseline.

Clones were sequenced by immunoSEQ multiplex PCR, and TCRdb holds only the in-frame ones, with some missing. Seen here are over 70,000 clones, about 86% observed once, and the top ten hold 5.4%. Genomic DNA for TCR beta libraries, around 2 micrograms, came from cryopreserved PBMCs. Comment on this clone: Its target is not known. One end of the junction does not line up with germline, which may come from a read error.

This clonotype originated in a human donor with chronic lymphocytic leukemia. This sample comprised PBMCs, obtained before ibrutinib treatment.

CDR3 in amino acids: CASSLAGQGGTGELFF. The CDR3 DNA reads TGTGCTAGCAGCTTAGCGGGACAGGGGGGCACCGGGGAGCTGTTTTTT. The rearrangement uses TRBV7-7 and TRBJ2-2, with TRBD1 matching 11 bases. The CDR3 runs 16 residues. Germline CDR1 SSHAT, CDR2 FNYEAQ (reference sequence).